This TCR beta chain was sequenced during a study of blood T cell repertoires in COVID-19. Study-level information: The study drew acute and convalescent COVID-19 samples from the United States, Italy and Spain.

Trimming stripped 3 bases from V and 7 bases from J, with 18 bases between. The CDR3 is 16 amino acids. The germline gives CDR1 SGHAT, CDR2 FQNNGV. In the authors' methods: Researchers report that nucleated cell counts were estimated from reference gene primer amplification. Repertoires were generated with immunoSEQ multiplex PCR, while TCRdb's copy carries only in-frame clones and drops some. V, J and clone size derive from that table, while D and trimming were established from the DNA sequence. Among about 180,000 clones listed, just over 85% were seen once. What was sequenced was peripheral blood. The V and J genes are TRBV11-2 and TRBJ2-2; weak D call: TRBD2 (6 bases). The receptor was derived from a man aged 45-65 years with active or convalescent COVID-19. The CDR3 DNA reads as TGTGCCAGCAGCTTTTCCCCAACGGGGGAGGTCGGGGAGCTGTTTTTT. Encoded protein: CASSFSPTGEVGELFF. The full variable domain, rest sourced from reference TRBV11-2 and TRBJ2-2, is EAGVAQSPRYKIIEKRQSVAFWCNPISGHATLYWYQQILGQGPKLLIQFQNNGVVDDSQLPKDRFSAERLKGVDSTLKIQPAKLEDSAVYLCASSFSPTGEVGELFFGEGSRLTVL.